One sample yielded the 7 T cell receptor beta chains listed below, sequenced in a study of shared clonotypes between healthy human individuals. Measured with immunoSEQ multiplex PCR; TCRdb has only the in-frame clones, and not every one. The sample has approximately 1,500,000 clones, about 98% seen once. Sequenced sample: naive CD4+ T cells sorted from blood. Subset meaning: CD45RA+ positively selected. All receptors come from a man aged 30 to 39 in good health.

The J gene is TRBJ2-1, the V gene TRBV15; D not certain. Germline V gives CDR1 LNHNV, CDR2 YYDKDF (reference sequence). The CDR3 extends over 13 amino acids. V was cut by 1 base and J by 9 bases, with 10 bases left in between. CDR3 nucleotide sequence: TGTGCCACCAGCAGAGGTTCGGGCTCTGAGCAGTTCTTC. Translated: CATSRGSGSEQFF.

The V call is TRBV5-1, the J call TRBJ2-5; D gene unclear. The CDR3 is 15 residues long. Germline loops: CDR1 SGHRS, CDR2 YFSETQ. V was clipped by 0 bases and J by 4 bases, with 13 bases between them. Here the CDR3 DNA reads TGCGCCAGCAGCTTGGGAACGGCCGCAGGAGAGACCCAGTACTTC. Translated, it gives CASSLGTAAGETQYF.

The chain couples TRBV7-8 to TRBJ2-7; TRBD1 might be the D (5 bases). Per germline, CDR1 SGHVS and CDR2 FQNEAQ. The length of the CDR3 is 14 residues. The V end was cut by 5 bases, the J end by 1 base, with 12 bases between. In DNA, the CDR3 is TGTGCCAGCAGCGCAGGGTTCGGGTCCTACGAGCAGTACTTC. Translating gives CASSAGFGSYEQYF.

CDR3 sequence: CASRMGLVETGELFF. The CDR3 DNA follows: TGTGCCAGCAGAATGGGACTAGTTGAGACCGGGGAGCTGTTTTTT. The V call is TRBV5-4, the J call TRBJ2-2; 8 nucleotides align to TRBD2. V trimming: 5 bases; J trimming: 5 bases; junction bases outside the gene matches: 8. This CDR3 spans 15 amino acids. Germline CDR1 SGHNT, CDR2 YYREEE (reference sequence).

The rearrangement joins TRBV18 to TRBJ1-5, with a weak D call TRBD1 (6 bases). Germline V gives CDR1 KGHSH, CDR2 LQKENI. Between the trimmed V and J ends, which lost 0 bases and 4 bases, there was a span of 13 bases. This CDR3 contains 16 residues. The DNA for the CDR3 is TGTGCCAGCTCACCACCCGGGGGGGCCCAGAATCAGCCCCAGCATTTT. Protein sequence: CASSPPGGAQNQPQHF.

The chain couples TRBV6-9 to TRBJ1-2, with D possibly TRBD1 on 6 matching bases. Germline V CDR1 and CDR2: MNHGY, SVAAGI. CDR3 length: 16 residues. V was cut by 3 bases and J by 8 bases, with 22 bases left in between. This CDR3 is CASSYPLGSHGQGYTF. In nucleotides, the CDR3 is TGTGCCAGCAGTTACCCTTTAGGTTCACACGGACAGGGCTACACCTTC.

The CDR3: CASSPRGLAGGWEQFF. The CDR3 DNA follows: TGTGCCAGCAGCCCTCGCGGACTAGCGGGAGGGTGGGAGCAGTTCTTC. The chain carries TRBV7-9 and TRBJ2-1, with TRBD2 matching 15 bases. Germline V gene sequence: CDR1 SEHNR, CDR2 FQNEAQ (reference sequence). The CDR3 length is 16 residues. V shed 5 bases, J shed 10 bases, and the junction held 9 bases outside the gene matches.